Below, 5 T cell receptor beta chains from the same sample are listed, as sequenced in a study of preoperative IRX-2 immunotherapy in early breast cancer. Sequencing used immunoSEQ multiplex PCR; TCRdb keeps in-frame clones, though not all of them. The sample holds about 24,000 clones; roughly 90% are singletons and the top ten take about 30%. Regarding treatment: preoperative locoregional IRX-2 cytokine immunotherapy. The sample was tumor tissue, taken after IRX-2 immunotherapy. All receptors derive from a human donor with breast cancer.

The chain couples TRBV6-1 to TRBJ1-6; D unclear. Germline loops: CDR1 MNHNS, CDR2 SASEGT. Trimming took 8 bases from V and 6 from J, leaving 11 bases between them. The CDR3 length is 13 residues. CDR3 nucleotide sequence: TGTGCCAGCGGGGAGACCACTAATTCACCCCTCCACTTT. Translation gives CASGETTNSPLHF.

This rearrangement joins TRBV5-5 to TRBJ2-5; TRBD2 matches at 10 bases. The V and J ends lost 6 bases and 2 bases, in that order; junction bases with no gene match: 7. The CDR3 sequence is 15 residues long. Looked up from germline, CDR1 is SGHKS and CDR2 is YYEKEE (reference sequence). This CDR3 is CASTRGTSVQETQYF. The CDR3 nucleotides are TGTGCCAGCACCCGAGGGACTAGCGTTCAAGAGACCCAGTACTTC. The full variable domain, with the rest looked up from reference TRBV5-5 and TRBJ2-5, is DAGVTQSPTHLIKTRGQQVTLRCSPISGHKSVSWYQQVLGQGPQFIFQYYEKEERGRGNFPDRFSARQFPNYSSELNVNALLLGDSALYLCASTRGTSVQETQYFGPGTRLLVL.

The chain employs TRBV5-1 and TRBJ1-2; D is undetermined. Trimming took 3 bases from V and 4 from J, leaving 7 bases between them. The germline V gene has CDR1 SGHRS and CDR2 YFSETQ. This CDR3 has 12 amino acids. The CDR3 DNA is TGCGCCAGCAGCTGGGATGGCTATGGCTACACCTTC. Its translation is CASSWDGYGYTF.

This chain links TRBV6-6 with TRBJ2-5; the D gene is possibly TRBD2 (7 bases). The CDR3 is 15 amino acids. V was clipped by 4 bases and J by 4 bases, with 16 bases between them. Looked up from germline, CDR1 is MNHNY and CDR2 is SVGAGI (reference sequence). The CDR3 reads CASSSLGGLGETQYF. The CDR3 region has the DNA TGTGCCAGCAGTTCGTTGGGGGGGCTAGGAGAGACCCAGTACTTC.

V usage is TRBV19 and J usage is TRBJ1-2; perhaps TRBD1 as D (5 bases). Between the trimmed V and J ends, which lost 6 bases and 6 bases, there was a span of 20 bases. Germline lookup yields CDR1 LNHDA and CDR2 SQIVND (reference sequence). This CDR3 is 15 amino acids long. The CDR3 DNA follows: TGTGCCAGTAGGAACCCGGACACCCCTAGAGATGGCTACACCTTC. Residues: CASRNPDTPRDGYTF.